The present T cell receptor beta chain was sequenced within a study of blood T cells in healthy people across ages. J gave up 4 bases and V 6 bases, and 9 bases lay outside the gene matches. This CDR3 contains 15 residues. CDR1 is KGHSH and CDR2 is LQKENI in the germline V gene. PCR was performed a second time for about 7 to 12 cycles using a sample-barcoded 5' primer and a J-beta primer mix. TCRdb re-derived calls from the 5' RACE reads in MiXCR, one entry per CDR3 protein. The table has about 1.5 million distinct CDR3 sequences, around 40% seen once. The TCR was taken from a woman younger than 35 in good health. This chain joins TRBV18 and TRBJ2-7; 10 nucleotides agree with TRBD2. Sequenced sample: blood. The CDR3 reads CASSKPTSGIYEQYF. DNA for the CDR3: TGTGCCAGCTCGAAGCCCACTAGCGGGATTTACGAGCAGTACTTC.